This T cell receptor beta chain was sequenced during a study of control samples from healthy donors and cancer patients. Germline CDR1 and CDR2: SEHNR and FQNEAQ (reference sequence). V trimming: 5 bases; J trimming: 7 bases; junction bases outside the gene matches: 13. The CDR3 spans 15 residues. Libraries were prepared by immunoSEQ multiplex PCR; TCRdb keeps only in-frame clonotypes and omits some of them. The sample shows fewer than 500,000 clones, around 90% of them seen only once. This sequence was found in a man aged 35 to 55 with head and neck cancer. The rearrangement links TRBV7-9 to TRBJ1-2, with 7 bases lining up with TRBD1. Sequenced sample: PBMCs. CDR3 DNA sequence: TGTGCCAGCAGCCCAGGGGGGGTCGCCGCCGCTGGCTACACCTTC. It codes for CASSPGGVAAAGYTF.